This T cell receptor beta chain originates from a study of Graves' ophthalmopathy and Graves' hyperthyroidism. Broader study findings: Among thyroid clonotypes expanded above 0.001 frequency, most also appeared in blood.

Scientists amplified the TCR beta CDR3 regions from RNA transcripts. In the first round, RT-PCR was carried out with HTBI primers, and a multiplex PCR formed the second round. TCRdb reanalysed the multiplex PCR reads using MiXCR and keeps one entry per CDR3 protein. Of around 1,200,000 distinct CDR3 sequences listed, 35% to 40% are singletons. About this clonotype itself: No antigen is known for it.

Pregnant or lactating patients and those with other autoimmune diseases or uncontrolled infections were excluded. CDR1 is LNHDA and CDR2 is SQIVND in the germline V gene (reference sequence). The CDR3 is 13 residues long. Trimming stripped 3 bases from V and 10 bases from J, with 10 bases between. The chain links TRBV19 to TRBJ1-6, with unresolved D. The specimen sequenced was peripheral blood or thyroid tissue (not recorded which). The receptor comes from an adult man with Graves' hyperthyroidism. DNA of the CDR3: TGTGCCAGTAGTATTCGGGTTAGCTCACCCCTCCACTTT. It specifies CASSIRVSSPLHF.